This is a list of T cell receptor beta chains from one sample in a study of T-cell reconstitution after alpha-beta-depleted transplantation in children. TCRdb itself ran the PCR reads through MiXCR, one entry per CDR3 protein. Found here are over 550,000 distinct CDR3 sequences, over 9.5% of them singletons; the top ten hold roughly 4%. This material consisted of PBMCs from the stem cell graft donor, taken from the stem cell graft. These receptors originate from a human donor who donated a stem cell graft to a child with acute myeloid leukemia. CDR3s include the opening cysteine and the closing phenylalanine or tryptophan. The order of the fields is clone size, D gene, J gene, V gene, CDR3 protein, CDR3 DNA. The D gene is left open where the match is weak. Clone size is not always given. Where it is, it says once, few, many or a class for expanded clones.

>many|.|TRBJ2-3|TRBV10-3
CAISGSRNGDTQYF
TGTGCCATCTCTGGGTCTCGAAATGGAGATACGCAGTATTTT
>.|TRBD1|TRBJ2-1|TRBV12-3/TRBV12-4
CASSTRTGEEQFF
TGTGCCAGCAGTACCCGGACAGGGGAAGAGCAGTTCTTC
>.|.|TRBJ1-5|TRBV20-1
CSASPLTGSGQPQHF
TGCAGCGCCAGCCCCCTCACAGGGTCGGGGCAGCCCCAGCATTTT
>many|.|TRBJ1-5|TRBV20-1
CSAPSGTLKNQPQHF
TGCAGTGCCCCTTCCGGGACGTTGAAGAATCAGCCCCAGCATTTT
>few|TRBD2|TRBJ2-1|TRBV29-1
CSVETSGGSYNEQFF
TGCAGCGTTGAGACTAGCGGGGGCTCCTACAATGAGCAGTTCTTC
>many|.|TRBJ2-3|TRBV7-6
CASSLGGWDTQYF
TGTGCCAGCAGCTTAGGTGGCTGGGATACGCAGTATTTT
>many|TRBD1|TRBJ2-1|TRBV5-1
CASSLGQVYNEQFF
TGCGCCAGCAGTTTGGGACAGGTTTACAATGAGCAGTTCTTC
>many|TRBD2|TRBJ2-1|TRBV7-2
CASSLAPSGVKIF
TGTGCCAGCAGCTTAGCGCCTAGCGGAGTTAAGATCTTC
>many|.|TRBJ2-5|TRBV11-2
CASSAPSRETQYF
TGTGCCAGCAGCGCCCCGTCCAGAGAGACCCAGTACTTC
>few|.|TRBJ1-1|TRBV29-1
CTYKNTEAFF
TGCACCTACAAGAACACTGAAGCTTTCTTT
>.|.|TRBJ2-1|TRBV20-1
CSARRGPYNEQFF
TGCAGTGCTAGGAGGGGCCCTTACAATGAGCAGTTCTTC
>many|TRBD2|TRBJ2-1|TRBV5-1
CASNPGLGKYNEQFF
TGCGCCAGCAATCCCGGACTAGGGAAGTACAATGAGCAGTTCTTC
>many|TRBD2|TRBJ2-1|TRBV12-3/TRBV12-4
CASRREGLLHNEQFF
TGTGCCAGCAGGCGGGAGGGCCTTCTACACAATGAGCAGTTCTTC
>few|.|TRBJ2-1|TRBV4-3
CASSQDRDGPSSYNEQFF
TGCGCCAGCAGCCAAGATCGGGACGGACCCAGCTCCTACAATGAGCAGTTCTTC
>.|.|TRBJ2-1|TRBV7-3
CASSPLIGDEQFF
TGTGCCAGCAGCCCCTTAATTGGGGATGAGCAGTTCTTC
>few|.|TRBJ2-7|TRBV7-3
CASSHGVNYEQYF
TGTGCCAGCAGTCACGGGGTTAACTACGAGCAGTACTTC
>.|TRBD2|TRBJ2-3|TRBV2
CASRSRLAVTDTQYF
TGTGCCAGCAGGTCTCGACTAGCGGTCACAGATACGCAGTATTTT
>few|.|TRBJ1-1|TRBV5-1
CASSLFGGGPTEAFF
TGCGCCAGCAGCTTGTTTGGCGGGGGGCCGACTGAAGCTTTCTTT
>many|TRBD2|TRBJ2-3|TRBV7-2
CASSLVEAGGSGHTQYF
TGTGCCAGCAGCTTAGTAGAGGCGGGAGGGTCAGGACATACGCAGTATTTT
>.|.|TRBJ2-1|TRBV3-1
CASSQVVGGEQFF
TGTGCCAGCAGCCAAGTAGTTGGTGGTGAGCAGTTCTTC
>many|.|TRBJ2-2|TRBV7-3
CASSLVWNGELFF
TGTGCCAGCAGCCTCGTCTGGAACGGGGAGCTGTTTTTT
>.|TRBD1|TRBJ2-7|TRBV7-2
CASSLTNARQGYIEQYF
TGTGCCAGCAGCTTAACGAACGCGAGACAGGGGTATATCGAGCAGTACTTC
>.|.|TRBJ2-3|TRBV7-9
CASSSFYPRGTDTQYF
TGTGCCAGCAGCTCGTTTTATCCCCGGGGCACAGATACGCAGTATTTT